The sequence of this T cell receptor (beta chain) was determined in a study of control samples from healthy donors and cancer patients (dated by TCRdb to 2018 to 2020). Library method: the immunoSEQ multiplex PCR assay. TCRdb mirrors the immuneACCESS table, restricted to in-frame sequences. Some clones are absent from its copies; in checked studies, under half trace to an unresolved V gene, and the reason for the others is unknown. The sample includes approximately 180,000 clones, with 75% to 95% observed a single time. Together, the top ten hold around 2% of the sample. V is reduced by 0 bases and J by 8 bases, leaving a spacing of 11 bases between them. Its CDR3 holds 14 amino acids, cysteine through phenylalanine. Only the CDR3 region is kept as DNA, spanning 42 bases read in frame from base 1. The germline V gene (reference sequence) supplies CDR1 SGHKS and CDR2 YYEKEE. This clone was detected only once. Its antigen remains unidentified. Base qualities are not provided; no much larger clone lies one nucleotide away.

The sequence derives from a middle-aged woman in good health. Recombination connected TRBV5-5 to TRBJ1-4; the D gene lacks a confident call. What was sequenced was blood. The DNA sequence is TGTGCCAGCAGCTTGGGTTGGGAAGGCGAAAAACTGTTTTTT. This gives the protein CASSLGWEGEKLFF.